These 28 T cell receptor beta chains were all obtained from the same sample, sequenced in a study of blood T cell repertoires in COVID-19. The repertoire was sequenced with immunoSEQ multiplex PCR; TCRdb's copy has only in-frame clones and lacks some. The sample contains hundreds of thousands of clones, over 70% of which appear only once. The specimen sequenced was peripheral blood. The receptors come from a man in his forties with acute or convalescent COVID-19.

V usage is TRBV11-2 and J usage is TRBJ2-7; D not certain. Trimming left V 4 bases short and J 0 bases short, with 13 bases between. This CDR3 is 15 amino acids long. The germline gives CDR1 SGHAT, CDR2 FQNNGV. The CDR3 region is CASSYLAVSSYEQYF. CDR3 bases: TGTGCCAGCAGCTACTTGGCGGTGAGCTCCTACGAGCAGTACTTC.

The rearrangement joins TRBV27 to TRBJ2-2, with 10 nucleotides matching TRBD1. The germline V gene has CDR1 MNHEY and CDR2 SMNVEV (reference sequence). V was pared by 7 bases and J by 7 bases, with 6 bases of the junction left unmatched. The length of the CDR3 is 14 residues. CDR3 amino acids: CASTDRGVGGELFF. In nucleotides, the CDR3 is TGTGCCAGCACGGACAGGGGGGTTGGCGGGGAGCTGTTTTTT.

This chain links TRBV9 with TRBJ2-1, with 14 nucleotides matching TRBD2. The CDR3 is 15 residues long. V lost 3 bases, J lost 6 bases, and 2 bases stayed unmatched. The germline V gene has CDR1 SGDLS and CDR2 YYNGEE. The CDR3 DNA follows: TGTGCCAGCAGCGAGGGGACTAGCGGGGGCAATGAGCAGTTCTTC. Its protein is CASSEGTSGGNEQFF.

The CDR3 nucleotides are TGTGCCAGCACCCTAGCGGGGGGGAGGTCGGATACGCAGTATTTT. It encodes CASTLAGGRSDTQYF. The chain couples TRBV27 to TRBJ2-3, with 12 bases fitting TRBD2. Germline CDR1 MNHEY, CDR2 SMNVEV (reference sequence). Trimming removed 7 bases from V and 6 bases from J; junction bases left unmatched: 8. This CDR3 is 15 amino acids long.

This clone was seen a single time. The chain employs TRBV6-5 and TRBJ1-1; TRBD1 agrees at 8 bases. V was clipped by 7 bases and J by 5 bases; unmatched bases: 9. Per the germline V gene, CDR1 is MNHEY and CDR2 is SVGAGI. The CDR3 is 14 residues long. The CDR3, as DNA: TGTGCCAGCACCTCGGTACAGGGGGGGACTGAAGCTTTCTTT. It is translated as CASTSVQGGTEAFF.

The chain carries TRBV19 and TRBJ2-3; maybe TRBD2 (5 bases). This CDR3 contains 12 residues. Germline V lookup: CDR1 LNHDA, CDR2 SQIVND (reference sequence). Trimming pared 5 bases from V and 3 bases from J, leaving 6 bases between. The CDR3 DNA reads TGTGCCAGTAGTCGGGGAACAGATACGCAGTATTTT. It encodes CASSRGTDTQYF.

The rearrangement links TRBV18 to TRBJ2-7; D not certain. V lost 1 base and J 6 bases, leaving 10 bases between the germline ends. The CDR3 runs 13 residues. Germline-derived CDR1 and CDR2 are KGHSH and LQKENI. CDR3 DNA: TGTGCCAGCTCACCACTGAATAGCCGCGAGCAGTACTTC. It codes for CASSPLNSREQYF.

The genes are TRBV5-1 and TRBJ2-3, with TRBD1 matching over 9 bases. The trim removed 3 bases at V and 6 bases at J, leaving 2 bases unmatched. The CDR3 runs 13 residues. Germline CDR1 reads SGHRS; CDR2 reads YFSETQ. CDR3 loop: CASSWTGEDTQYF. Here the CDR3 DNA reads TGCGCCAGCAGCTGGACAGGGGAGGATACGCAGTATTTT. The entire variable domain, with the rest obtained from reference TRBV5-1 and TRBJ2-3, is as follows: KAGVTQTPRYLIKTRGQQVTLSCSPISGHRSVSWYQQTPGQGLQFLFEYFSETQRNKGNFPGRFSGRQFSNSRSEMNVSTLELGDSALYLCASSWTGEDTQYFGPGTRLTVL.

The V call is TRBV20-1, the J call TRBJ2-7; D possibly corresponds to TRBD2 (5 bases). The CDR3 totals 15 residues. Germline-derived CDR1 and CDR2 are DFQATT and SNEGSKA (reference sequence). V was cut by 3 bases and J by 0 bases, with 15 bases left in between. CDR3 bases: TGCAGTGCTAGTGGTCGAGGGAAGGGCTCCTACGAGCAGTACTTC. Translated, it gives CSASGRGKGSYEQYF.

This clone has just one count. This chain links TRBV29-1 with TRBJ2-7; 8 bases align to TRBD1. CDR1 is SQVTM and CDR2 is ANQGSEA in the germline V gene. Trimming cost V 7 bases and J 4 bases; bases outside gene matches: 12. This CDR3 has 14 residues. The CDR3 DNA sequence: TGCAGCGCCCTATACGGACAGGGTGGTTACGAGCAGTACTTC. Its protein is CSALYGQGGYEQYF.

This clone has only a few counts. The chain links TRBV6-1 to TRBJ1-2, with D possibly matching TRBD1 (6 bases). The germline V and J ends were trimmed by 3 bases and 5 bases, with 19 bases remaining between them. CDR1 MNHNS and CDR2 SASEGT come from the germline V gene. The CDR3 runs 16 residues. Here the CDR3 DNA reads TGTGCCAGCAGTGACGGGGTTGGGCAGGGGCATTATGGCTACACCTTC. Translating gives CASSDGVGQGHYGYTF.

The rearrangement joins TRBV10-3 to TRBJ2-3; tentatively, D is TRBD2 (5 bases). The germline V and J ends were trimmed by 0 bases and 3 bases, with 10 bases remaining between them. From germline, CDR1 is ENHRY and CDR2 SYGVKD. The CDR3 length is 15 residues. CDR3 sequence reads: CAISESGESTDTQYF. The CDR3 bases are TGTGCCATCAGTGAGTCTGGGGAGTCGACAGATACGCAGTATTTT.

The genes are TRBV21-1 and TRBJ2-2; TRBD2, the table's D call, was not compared with the DNA. TRBV21-1 is noted as a pseudogene. There are 16 residues in the CDR3. CDR3 amino acids: CASSPMRRKNTGELFF. CDR3 in DNA: TGTGCCAGCAGCCCGATGCGGAGAAAGAACACCGGGGAGCTGTTTTTT.

The gene calls are TRBV30 and TRBJ2-7; no definite D call. The CDR3 consists of 13 residues. Trimming cost V 0 bases and J 3 bases, with 9 bases left between them. Germline V gives CDR1 GTSNPN, CDR2 SVGIG (reference sequence). Here the CDR3 reads CAWSVELNYEQYF. DNA of the CDR3: TGTGCCTGGAGTGTCGAGTTAAACTACGAGCAGTACTTC.

The V gene is TRBV5-4, the J gene TRBJ1-2; D is undetermined. The CDR3 has 12 amino acids. CDR1 SGHNT and CDR2 YYREEE come from the germline V gene (reference sequence). V was shortened by 1 base and J by 8 bases, with 9 bases between the two germline ends. The chain's CDR3 is CASSLYNGGYTF. The CDR3 DNA follows: TGTGCCAGCAGCTTGTATAATGGCGGCTACACCTTC.

This rearrangement joins TRBV9 to TRBJ2-1; 14 nucleotides agree with TRBD2. The length of the CDR3 is 17 residues. CDR1 and CDR2 from the germline V gene are SGDLS and YYNGEE. After removal of 1 base from V and 9 bases from J, the junction contained 9 bases not matched to a gene. CDR3 in DNA: TGTGCCAGCAGCGTAATGCCGGGACTAGCGGGAGATCCTGAGCAGTTCTTC. It codes for CASSVMPGLAGDPEQFF.

The V gene is TRBV2, the J gene TRBJ2-1; 9 bases are a match to TRBD2. V dropped 7 bases and J dropped 5; count of bases not matched to a gene: 15. CDR1 is SNHLY and CDR2 is FYNNEI in the germline V gene. This CDR3 has 17 amino acids. The CDR3 coding sequence is TGTGCCAGCACCCGAGGGCCTAGCGGGATAGGGAACAATGAGCAGTTCTTC. Translating gives CASTRGPSGIGNNEQFF.

The rearrangement joins TRBV7-9 to TRBJ2-7, with 10 positions matching TRBD1. The V and J ends lost 5 bases and 2 bases, in that order; junction bases with no gene match: 9. In germline, CDR1 is SEHNR, CDR2 FQNEAQ (reference sequence). The CDR3 has 16 residues. The chain's CDR3 is CASSDGTGDWAYEQYF. DNA for the CDR3: TGTGCCAGCAGCGACGGGACAGGGGATTGGGCCTACGAGCAGTACTTC.

The chain couples TRBV7-8 to TRBJ1-5, with TRBD1 identical over 9 bases. The V gene's germline CDR1 is SGHVS and CDR2 FQNEAQ. J lost 6 bases, V lost 5 bases, and 8 bases had no gene match. The CDR3 consists of 15 residues. In DNA, the CDR3 is TGTGCCAGCAGCCTGAAAAGGGACAGGGTTCAGCCCCAGCATTTT. The encoded protein is CASSLKRDRVQPQHF.

The rearrangement links TRBV4-1 to TRBJ2-5; 7 positions agree with TRBD2. V lost 0 bases to trimming and J lost 5 bases; unmatched junction nucleotides: 6. The germline V gene encodes CDR1 MGHRA and CDR2 YSYEKL. The CDR3 runs to 15 residues. CDR3 amino acids: CASSQDPAGWETQYF. CDR3 nucleotides: TGCGCCAGCAGCCAAGATCCAGCGGGGTGGGAGACCCAGTACTTC.

This chain's CDR3 is CASSPGTGLGYGYTF. The CDR3 DNA sequence: TGTGCCAGCAGTCCCGGGACAGGGCTCGGCTATGGCTACACCTTC. The chain has TRBV6-5 and TRBJ1-2; 9 nucleotides align to TRBD1. The germline V gene encodes CDR1 MNHEY and CDR2 SVGAGI. Trimming at V came to 5 bases and at J to 4 bases, leaving 8 bases not matched to a gene. This CDR3 spans 15 amino acids.

This chain connects TRBV12-3 or TRBV12-4 to TRBJ1-2; 8 bases map to TRBD1. The CDR3 is made up of 12 amino acids. V was clipped by 4 bases and J by 6 bases; unmatched bases: 1. The CDR3 protein is CASSWTGHGYTF. The CDR3, as DNA: TGTGCCAGCAGTTGGACAGGGCATGGCTACACCTTC.

V is TRBV19 and J is TRBJ2-7; 8 nucleotides line up with TRBD1. From germline, CDR1 is LNHDA and CDR2 SQIVND (reference sequence). V was clipped by 6 bases and J by 7 bases; unmatched bases: 11. The CDR3 covers 14 residues. This CDR3 is CASRKDRDSVEQYF. The CDR3 DNA sequence: TGTGCCAGTAGGAAGGACAGGGATAGTGTGGAGCAGTACTTC.

The genes are TRBV15 and TRBJ2-2; D unclear. The V gene lost 4 bases and the J gene lost 2 bases, with 11 bases spanning the gap. The CDR3 runs 15 residues. Germline-derived CDR1 and CDR2 are LNHNV and YYDKDF (reference sequence). CDR3 loop: CATSTRLGNTGELFF. CDR3 bases: TGTGCCACCAGCACTAGACTTGGAAACACCGGGGAGCTGTTTTTT.

The chain recombines TRBV19 with TRBJ1-6; TRBD1 agrees at 8 bases. The germline V gene encodes CDR1 LNHDA and CDR2 SQIVND (reference sequence). Trimming removed 6 bases from V and 7 bases from J; junction bases left unmatched: 5. The CDR3 runs 14 residues. The CDR3 DNA follows: TGTGCCAGTAGGCCGGGACAGGCCAATTCACCCCTCCACTTT. It is translated as CASRPGQANSPLHF.

This clone was observed a few times. One end of the junction fails to match germline, which may point to a read error. V usage is TRBV24-1 and J usage is TRBJ2-2; 7 bases are shared with TRBD1. This CDR3 is 14 amino acids long. Looked up from germline, CDR1 is KGHDR and CDR2 is SFDVKD. Written as DNA, the CDR3 is TGTGCCACCCTCCCTCAGGGGGATCACCGGGGAGCTGTTTTT. It yields the protein CATLPQGDHRGAVF.

The chain employs TRBV6-2 or TRBV6-3 and TRBJ2-2; 7 bases match TRBD2. This CDR3 contains 17 residues. CDR1 and CDR2 (germline): MNHEY, SVGEGT. V lost 0 bases, J lost 2 bases, and 6 bases stayed unmatched. For the CDR3, the DNA is TGTGCCAGCAGTTACTCGAAGGGAGGGGTTAACACCGGGGAGCTGTTTTTT. Translation: CASSYSKGGVNTGELFF.

This clone was observed a single time. The chain combines TRBV4-1 with TRBJ1-5; D not certain. V lost 0 bases and J 4 bases, leaving 10 bases between the germline ends. Germline-derived CDR1 and CDR2 are MGHRA and YSYEKL. This CDR3 comprises 15 residues. DNA for the CDR3: TGCGCCAGCAGCCAAGATATTCCGGGAAATCAGCCCCAGCATTTT. It codes for CASSQDIPGNQPQHF.